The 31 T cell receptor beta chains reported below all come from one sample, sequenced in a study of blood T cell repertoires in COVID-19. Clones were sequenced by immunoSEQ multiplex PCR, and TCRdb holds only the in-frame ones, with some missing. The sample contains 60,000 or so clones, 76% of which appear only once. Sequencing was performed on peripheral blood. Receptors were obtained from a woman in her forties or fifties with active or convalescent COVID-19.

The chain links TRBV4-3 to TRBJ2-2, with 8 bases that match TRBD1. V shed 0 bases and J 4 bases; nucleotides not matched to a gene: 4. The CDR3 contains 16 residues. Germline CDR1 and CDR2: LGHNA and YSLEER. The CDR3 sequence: CASSQEPGGITGELFF. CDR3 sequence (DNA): TGCGCCAGCAGCCAAGAGCCAGGGGGCATCACCGGGGAGCTGTTTTTT.

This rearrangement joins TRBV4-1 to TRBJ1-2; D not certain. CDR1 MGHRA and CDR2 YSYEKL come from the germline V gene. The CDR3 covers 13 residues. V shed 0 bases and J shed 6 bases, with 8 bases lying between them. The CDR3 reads CASSQDQEDGYTF. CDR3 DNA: TGCGCCAGCAGCCAAGATCAAGAGGATGGCTACACCTTC.

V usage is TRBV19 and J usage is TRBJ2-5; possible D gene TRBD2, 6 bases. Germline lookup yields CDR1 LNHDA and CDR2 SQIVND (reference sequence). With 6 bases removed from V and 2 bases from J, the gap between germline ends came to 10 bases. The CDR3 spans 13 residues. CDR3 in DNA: TGTGCCAGTAGCCCTAGCGTACAAGAGACCCAGTACTTC. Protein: CASSPSVQETQYF.

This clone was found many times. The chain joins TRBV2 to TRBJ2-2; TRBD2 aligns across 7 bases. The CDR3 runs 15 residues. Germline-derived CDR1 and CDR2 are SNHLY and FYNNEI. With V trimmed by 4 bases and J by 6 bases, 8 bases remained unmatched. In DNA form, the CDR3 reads TGTGCCAGCAGTGTTGTGGGACTATCGTCCGGGGAGCTGTTTTTT. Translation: CASSVVGLSSGELFF.

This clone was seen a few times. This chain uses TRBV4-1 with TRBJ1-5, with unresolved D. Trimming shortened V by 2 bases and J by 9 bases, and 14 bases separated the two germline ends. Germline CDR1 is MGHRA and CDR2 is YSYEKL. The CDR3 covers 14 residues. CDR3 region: CASSQNFRTGPQHF. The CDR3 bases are TGCGCCAGCAGCCAAAATTTCCGGACTGGGCCCCAGCATTTT.

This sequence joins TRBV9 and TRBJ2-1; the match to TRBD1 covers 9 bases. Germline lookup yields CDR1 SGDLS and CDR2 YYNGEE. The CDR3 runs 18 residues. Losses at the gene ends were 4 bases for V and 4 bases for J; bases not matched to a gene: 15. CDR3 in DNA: TGTGCCAGCAGCTTAGGTAGGTGGACAGGGGAAAGATACAATGAGCAGTTCTTC. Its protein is CASSLGRWTGERYNEQFF.

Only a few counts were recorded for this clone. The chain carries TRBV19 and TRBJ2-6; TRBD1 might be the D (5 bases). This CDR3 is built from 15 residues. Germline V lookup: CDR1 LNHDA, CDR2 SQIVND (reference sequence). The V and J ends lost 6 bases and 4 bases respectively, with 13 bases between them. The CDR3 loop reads CASRKRGWGANVLTF. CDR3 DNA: TGTGCCAGTAGGAAAAGGGGCTGGGGGGCCAACGTCCTGACTTTC.

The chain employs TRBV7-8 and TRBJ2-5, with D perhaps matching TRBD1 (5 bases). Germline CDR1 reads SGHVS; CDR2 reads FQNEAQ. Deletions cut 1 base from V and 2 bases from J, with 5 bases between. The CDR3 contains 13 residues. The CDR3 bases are TGTGCCAGCAGCTTAGGGACACAAGAGACCCAGTACTTC. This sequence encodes CASSLGTQETQYF.

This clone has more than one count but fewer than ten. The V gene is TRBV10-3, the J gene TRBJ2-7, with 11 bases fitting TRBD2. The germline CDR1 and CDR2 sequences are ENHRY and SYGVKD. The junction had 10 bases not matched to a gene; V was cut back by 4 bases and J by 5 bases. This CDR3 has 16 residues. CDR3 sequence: CAISGLAGGLVHEQYF. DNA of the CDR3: TGTGCCATCAGTGGGCTAGCGGGAGGTCTGGTCCACGAGCAGTACTTC.

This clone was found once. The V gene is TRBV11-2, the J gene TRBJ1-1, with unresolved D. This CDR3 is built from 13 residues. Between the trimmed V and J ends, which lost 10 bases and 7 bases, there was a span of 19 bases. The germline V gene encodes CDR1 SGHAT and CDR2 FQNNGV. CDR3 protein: CAILSWDRDEAFF. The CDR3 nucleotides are TGTGCCATTCTATCGTGGGATCGGGATGAAGCTTTCTTT. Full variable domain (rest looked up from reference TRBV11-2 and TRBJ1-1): EAGVAQSPRYKIIEKRQSVAFWCNPISGHATLYWYQQILGQGPKLLIQFQNNGVVDDSQLPKDRFSAERLKGVDSTLKIQPAKLEDSAVYLCAILSWDRDEAFFGQGTRLTVV.

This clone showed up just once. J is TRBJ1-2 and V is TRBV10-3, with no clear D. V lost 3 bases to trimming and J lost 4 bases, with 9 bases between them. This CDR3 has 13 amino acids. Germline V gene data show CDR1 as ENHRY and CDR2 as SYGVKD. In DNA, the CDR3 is TGTGCCATCAGTGATCTAGACGGCTATGGCTACACCTTC. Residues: CAISDLDGYGYTF.

The CDR3 sequence is CASSDQGDSPLHF. The CDR3 nucleotides are TGTGCCAGCAGTGACCAGGGCGATTCACCCCTCCACTTT. The chain couples TRBV6-1 to TRBJ1-6, with D possibly being TRBD1 (5 bases). The CDR3 is made up of 13 amino acids. Germline V gene sequence: CDR1 MNHNS, CDR2 SASEGT. V dropped 3 bases and J dropped 8 bases, with 8 bases sitting between them.

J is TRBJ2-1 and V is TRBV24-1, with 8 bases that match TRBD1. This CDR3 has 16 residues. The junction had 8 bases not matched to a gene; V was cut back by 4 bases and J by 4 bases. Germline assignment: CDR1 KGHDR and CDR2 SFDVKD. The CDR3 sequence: CATSELDRASYNEQFF. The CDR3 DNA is TGTGCCACCAGTGAACTGGACAGGGCCTCTTACAATGAGCAGTTCTTC.

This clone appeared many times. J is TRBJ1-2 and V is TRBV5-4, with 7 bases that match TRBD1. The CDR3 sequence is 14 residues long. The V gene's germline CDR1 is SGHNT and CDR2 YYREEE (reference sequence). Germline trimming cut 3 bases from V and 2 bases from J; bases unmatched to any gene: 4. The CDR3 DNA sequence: TGTGCCAGCAGCTCGACAGGGATGAACTATGGCTACACCTTC. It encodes CASSSTGMNYGYTF.

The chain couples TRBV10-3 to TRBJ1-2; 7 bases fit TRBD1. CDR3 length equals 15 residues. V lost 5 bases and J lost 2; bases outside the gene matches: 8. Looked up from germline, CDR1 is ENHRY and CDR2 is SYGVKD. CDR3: CAISQDGQANYGYTF. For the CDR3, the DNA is TGTGCCATCAGTCAAGACGGACAGGCCAACTATGGCTACACCTTC.

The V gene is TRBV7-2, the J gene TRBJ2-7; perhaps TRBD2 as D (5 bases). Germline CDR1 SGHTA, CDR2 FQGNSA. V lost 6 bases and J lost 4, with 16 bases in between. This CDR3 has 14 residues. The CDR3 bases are TGTGCCAGCAGTGCTAGCCCGGGCGGGTACGAGCAGTACTTC. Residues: CASSASPGGYEQYF.

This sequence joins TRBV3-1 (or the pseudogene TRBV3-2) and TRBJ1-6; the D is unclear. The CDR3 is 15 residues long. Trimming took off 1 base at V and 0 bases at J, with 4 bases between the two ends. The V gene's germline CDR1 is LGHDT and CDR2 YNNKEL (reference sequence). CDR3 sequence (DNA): TGTGCCAGCAGCCAAGGTAGCTCCTATAATTCACCCCTCCACTTT. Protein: CASSQGSSYNSPLHF.

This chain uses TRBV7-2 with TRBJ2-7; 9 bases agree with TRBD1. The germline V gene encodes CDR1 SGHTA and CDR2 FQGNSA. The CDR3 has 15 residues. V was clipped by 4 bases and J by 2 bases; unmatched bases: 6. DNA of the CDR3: TGTGCCAGCAGCTGGAGGGACAGGGTGACCTACGAGCAGTACTTC. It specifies CASSWRDRVTYEQYF.

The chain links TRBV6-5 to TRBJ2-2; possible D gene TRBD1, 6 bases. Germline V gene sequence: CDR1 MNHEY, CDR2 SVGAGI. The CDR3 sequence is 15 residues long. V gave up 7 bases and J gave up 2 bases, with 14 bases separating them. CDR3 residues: CASITGTLNTGELFF. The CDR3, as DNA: TGTGCCAGCATTACCGGGACACTAAACACCGGGGAGCTGTTTTTT.

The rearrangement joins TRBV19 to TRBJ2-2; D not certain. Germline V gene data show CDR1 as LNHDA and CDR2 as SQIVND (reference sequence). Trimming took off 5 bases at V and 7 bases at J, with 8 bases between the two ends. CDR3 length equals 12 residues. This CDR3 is CASSRRGGELFF. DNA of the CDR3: TGTGCCAGTAGTCGTAGAGGCGGGGAGCTGTTTTTT.

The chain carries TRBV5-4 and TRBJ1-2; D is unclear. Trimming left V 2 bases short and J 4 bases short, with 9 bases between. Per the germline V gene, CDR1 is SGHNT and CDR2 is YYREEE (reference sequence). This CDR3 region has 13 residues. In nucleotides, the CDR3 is TGTGCCAGCAGCTTTGGGGAGCTCTATGGCTACACCTTC. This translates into CASSFGELYGYTF.

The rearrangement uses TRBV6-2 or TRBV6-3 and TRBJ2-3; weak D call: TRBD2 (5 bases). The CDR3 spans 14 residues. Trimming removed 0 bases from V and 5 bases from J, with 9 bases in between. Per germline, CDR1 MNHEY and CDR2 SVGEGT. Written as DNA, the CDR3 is TGTGCCAGCAGTTACTCTCCCCGGGGAGATACGCAGTATTTT. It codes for CASSYSPRGDTQYF.

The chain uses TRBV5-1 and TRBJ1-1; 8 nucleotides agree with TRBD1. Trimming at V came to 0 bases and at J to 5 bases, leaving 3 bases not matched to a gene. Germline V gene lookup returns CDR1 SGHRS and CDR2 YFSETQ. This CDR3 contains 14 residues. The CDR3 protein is CASSLVGDRTEAFF. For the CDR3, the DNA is TGCGCCAGCAGCTTGGTAGGGGACAGGACTGAAGCTTTCTTT.

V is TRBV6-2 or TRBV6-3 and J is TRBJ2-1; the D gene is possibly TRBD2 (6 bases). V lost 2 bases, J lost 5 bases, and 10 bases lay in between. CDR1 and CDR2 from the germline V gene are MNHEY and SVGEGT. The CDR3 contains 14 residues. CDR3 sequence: CASSYGTLNNEQFF. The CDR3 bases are TGTGCCAGCAGTTACGGGACTTTGAACAATGAGCAGTTCTTC.

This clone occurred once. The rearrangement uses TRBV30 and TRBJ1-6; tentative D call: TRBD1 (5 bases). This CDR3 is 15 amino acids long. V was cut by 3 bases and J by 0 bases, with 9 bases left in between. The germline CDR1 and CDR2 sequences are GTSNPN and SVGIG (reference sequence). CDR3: CAWRGLSSYNSPLHF. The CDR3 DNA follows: TGTGCCTGGAGGGGACTGAGCTCCTATAATTCACCCCTCCACTTT.

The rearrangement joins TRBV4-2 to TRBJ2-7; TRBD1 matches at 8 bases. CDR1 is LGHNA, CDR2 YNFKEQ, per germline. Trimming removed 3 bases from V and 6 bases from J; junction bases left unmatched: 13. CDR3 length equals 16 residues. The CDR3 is CASSHLPGTGEIEQYF. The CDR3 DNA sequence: TGTGCCAGCAGCCACCTGCCCGGGACAGGTGAGATCGAGCAGTACTTC.

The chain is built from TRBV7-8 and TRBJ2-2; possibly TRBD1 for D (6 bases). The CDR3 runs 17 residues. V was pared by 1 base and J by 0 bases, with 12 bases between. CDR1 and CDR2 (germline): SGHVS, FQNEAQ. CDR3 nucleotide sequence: TGTGCCAGCAGCTTAGATCCCAGGGGTACGAACACCGGGGAGCTGTTTTTT. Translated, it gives CASSLDPRGTNTGELFF.

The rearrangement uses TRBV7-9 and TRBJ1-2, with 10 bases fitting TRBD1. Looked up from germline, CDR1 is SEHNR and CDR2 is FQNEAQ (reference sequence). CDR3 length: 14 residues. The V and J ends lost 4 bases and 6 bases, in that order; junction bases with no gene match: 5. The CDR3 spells CASSSTGGRNGYTF. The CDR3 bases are TGTGCCAGCAGCTCGACAGGGGGCAGGAATGGCTACACCTTC.

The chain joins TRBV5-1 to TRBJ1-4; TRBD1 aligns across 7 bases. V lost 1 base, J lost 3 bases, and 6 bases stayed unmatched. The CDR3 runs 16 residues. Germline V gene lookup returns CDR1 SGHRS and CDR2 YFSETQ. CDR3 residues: CASSLRQGRANEKLFF. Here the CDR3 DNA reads TGCGCCAGCAGCTTGCGACAGGGCAGGGCTAATGAAAAACTGTTTTTT.

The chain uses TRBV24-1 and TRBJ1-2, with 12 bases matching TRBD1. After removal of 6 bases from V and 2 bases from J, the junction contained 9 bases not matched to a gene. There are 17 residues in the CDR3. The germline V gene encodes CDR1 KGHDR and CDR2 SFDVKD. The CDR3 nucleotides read TGTGCCACCAGTCCACGGCAAGGGACAGGGGGCAACTATGGCTACACCTTC. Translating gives CATSPRQGTGGNYGYTF.

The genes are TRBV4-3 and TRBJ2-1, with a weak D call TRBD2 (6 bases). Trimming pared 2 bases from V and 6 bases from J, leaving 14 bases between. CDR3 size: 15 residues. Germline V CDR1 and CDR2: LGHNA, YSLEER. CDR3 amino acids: CASSQPGLLGNEQFF. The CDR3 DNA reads TGCGCCAGCAGCCAACCTGGACTATTGGGCAATGAGCAGTTCTTC.